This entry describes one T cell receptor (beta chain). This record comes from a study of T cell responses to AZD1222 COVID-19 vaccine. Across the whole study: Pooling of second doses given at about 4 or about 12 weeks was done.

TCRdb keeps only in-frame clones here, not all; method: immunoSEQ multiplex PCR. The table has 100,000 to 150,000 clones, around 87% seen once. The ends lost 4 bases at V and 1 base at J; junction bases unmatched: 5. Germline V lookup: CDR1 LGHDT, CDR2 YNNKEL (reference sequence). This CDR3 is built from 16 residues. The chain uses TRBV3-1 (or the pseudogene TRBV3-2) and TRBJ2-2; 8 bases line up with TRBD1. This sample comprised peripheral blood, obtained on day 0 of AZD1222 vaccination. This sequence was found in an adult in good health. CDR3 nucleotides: TGTGCCAGCAGCCCATCCGGGACAGGGAACACCGGGGAGCTGTTTTTT. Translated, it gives CASSPSGTGNTGELFF.